Listed below are T cell receptor beta chains from one sample, sequenced in a study of T cells in Graves' hyperthyroidism and ophthalmopathy. TCRdb reprocessed the multiplex PCR reads via MiXCR and lists one record per CDR3 protein. The sample includes 600,000 to 900,000 distinct CDR3 sequences, 15% to 20% seen only once; the top ten take roughly 8%. The sequencing input was blood. The receptor source for this set is a man younger than 35 with Graves' hyperthyroidism. Both conserved end residues are part of each CDR3. D genes are given only for firm matches. Not all rows give a size; the values are once, few, many and, for expanded clones, a class.

TRBJ2-6 | TRBD1 | many | TRBV7-8 | TGTGCCAGCAGCCTAGGGACAGGCAACGTCCTGACTTTC | CASSLGTGNVLTF
TRBJ1-3 | TRBD1 | few | TRBV7-9 | TGTGCCAGCAGCTCGCCAGGACAGGTCATCTCTGGAAACACCATATATTTT | CASSSPGQVISGNTIYF
TRBJ2-7 | - | many | TRBV27 | TGTGCCAGCGGGGAAGGCGTTGCCTACTACGAGCAGTACTTC | CASGEGVAYYEQYF
TRBJ2-1 | - | few | TRBV27 | TGTGCCAGCAGTTTAAAGGCCGCGCGACTACTCTCCTACAATGAGCAGTTCTTC | CASSLKAARLLSYNEQFF
TRBJ2-3 | TRBD2 | - | TRBV7-2 | TGTGCCAGCAGCTTAGTGGGACTAGCGGTCCGATCGCAGTATTTT | CASSLVGLAVRSQYF
TRBJ2-3 | - | - | TRBV6-1 | TGTGCCAGCAGAACACCGGGACTTGCCCGAAATACGCAGTATTTT | CASRTPGLARNTQYF
TRBJ2-5 | TRBD2 | - | TRBV9 | TGTGCCAGCAGCGTTGGACTAGAGAGGAACGGGGAGACCCAGTACTTC | CASSVGLERNGETQYF
TRBJ2-3 | - | few | TRBV16 | TGTGCCAGCAGCCAAGACGGGGGAGGCACAGATACGCAGTATTTT | CASSQDGGGTDTQYF
TRBJ1-1 | - | few | TRBV7-9 | TGTGCCAGCAGCCCGAGGTGGGGTCAGAACACTGAAGCTTTCTTT | CASSPRWGQNTEAFF
TRBJ2-7 | TRBD1 | few | TRBV10-3 | TGTGCCATCAGTGAGTCCAGGGACAGAACTTCCTACGAGCAGTACTTC | CAISESRDRTSYEQYF
TRBJ1-4 | - | - | TRBV7-9 | TGTGCCAGCAGCTTAGTAGGGTTAAGACTGGATGAAAAACTGTTTTTT | CASSLVGLRLDEKLFF
TRBJ2-1 | TRBD2 | - | TRBV4-1 | TGCGCCAGCAGCCAAGATGGTCGCGGGAGGTTATCAACCAGGGAGCAGTTCTTC | CASSQDGRGRLSTREQFF
TRBJ1-5 | - | few | TRBV11-2 | TGTGCCAGCAGCTTATGGGCGTCAAGAGACCAGCCCCAGCATTTT | CASSLWASRDQPQHF
TRBJ2-1 | - | few | TRBV27 | TGTGCCAGCAGTTGGTCCAATGAGCAGTTCTTC | CASSWSNEQFF
TRBJ2-7 | TRBD2 | - | TRBV4-2 | TGTGCCAGCAGCCCTAGCGGGAGGGCAAGCTCCTACGAGCAGTACTTC | CASSPSGRASSYEQYF
TRBJ2-5 | TRBD2 | - | TRBV27 | TGTGCCAGCAGTCTTATTAGCGGGAGGGTAGAAACCCAGTACTTC | CASSLISGRVETQYF
TRBJ2-7 | - | - | TRBV7-2 | TGTGCCAGCAGCACCGGACTACTCTGGGAGCAGTACTTC | CASSTGLLWEQYF
TRBJ2-1 | TRBD1 | few | TRBV11-2 | TGTGCCAGCTCCGACAGGGGGCAAACCTACAATGAGCAGTTCTTC | CASSDRGQTYNEQFF
TRBJ1-4 | - | few | TRBV5-1 | TGCGCCAGCAGCCTCGGCAGGGTCACTGAAAAACTGTTTTTT | CASSLGRVTEKLFF
TRBJ2-5 | - | many | TRBV7-2 | TGTGCCAGCAGCGTGGGACCCCACCAAGAGACCCAGTACTTC | CASSVGPHQETQYF
TRBJ2-7 | TRBD2 | few | TRBV2 | TGTGCCAGTGAACACCGGGACGTAGTAGCGGGAGGGGGTTACGAGCAGTACTTC | CASEHRDVVAGGGYEQYF
TRBJ2-7 | - | - | TRBV6-2/TRBV6-3 | TGTGCCAGCAGTAAGGACGCTAGCGTCTCCTACGAGCAGTACTTC | CASSKDASVSYEQYF
TRBJ2-3 | - | many | TRBV28 | TGTGCCAGCAGTGCCCCCCCGAAACGCACAGATACGCAGTATTTT | CASSAPPKRTDTQYF
TRBJ1-2 | - | - | TRBV2 | TGTGCCAGCAGTGAAGAGTTGAGGGATGGCTACACCTTC | CASSEELRDGYTF
TRBJ1-3 | - | - | TRBV19 | TGTGCCAGTAGTATTGGGGGAATTCCTGGAAACACCATATATTTT | CASSIGGIPGNTIYF
TRBJ2-7 | - | few | TRBV7-9 | TGTGCCAGCACCCTCGTGGGCTCCTACGAGCAGTACTTC | CASTLVGSYEQYF